This T cell receptor (beta chain) was found in a study of shared clonotypes between healthy human individuals. Study-level findings and limits: Measured sharing among donors was expected to vary with sequencing depth.

Concerning this clone: Its antigen is unidentified.

Germline V CDR1 and CDR2: LNHDA, SQIVND (reference sequence). The trim removed 4 bases at V and 7 bases at J, leaving 8 bases unmatched. The CDR3 is made up of 14 amino acids. The protocol was immunoSEQ multiplex PCR, while the TCRdb copy is restricted to in-frame clones and leaves out a portion. Among roughly 2.2 million clones listed, under 95% were seen once. The clonotype was recovered from a man aged 18 to 29 in good health. Some clones in this sample may be carry-over from other donors' samples. The rearrangement links TRBV19 to TRBJ2-7; 9 nucleotides line up with TRBD1. Sequencing used naive CD4+ T cells from PBMCs. This sample's subset: CD45RA+ positively selected. CDR3: CASSTSWTGEEQYF. DNA for the CDR3: TGTGCCAGTAGTACATCTTGGACAGGGGAAGAGCAGTACTTC. The full variable domain, its missing parts supplied by reference TRBV19 and TRBJ2-7, is DGGITQSPKYLFRKEGQNVTLSCEQNLNHDAMYWYRQDPGQGLRLIYYSQIVNDFQKGDIAEGYSVSREKKESFPLTVTSAQKNPTAFYLCASSTSWTGEEQYFGPGTRLTVT.